A single sample is the source of the 9 T cell receptor beta chains below, sequenced in a study of CD4 and CD8 cells across lung adenocarcinoma regions. TCRdb redid the calling of the PCR reads with MiXCR, one entry per CDR3 protein. This sample has roughly 17,000 distinct CDR3 sequences, with around 52% found just once. The sample taken for sequencing was CD8+ T cells from the center of a lung tumor. These receptors originate from a female donor with lung adenocarcinoma. The CD4 and CD8 labels of this study may be unreliable.

V and J are TRBV7-2 and TRBJ2-3, with TRBD2 identical over 8 bases. The CDR3 covers 15 residues. Germline assignment: CDR1 SGHTA and CDR2 FQGNSA. J gave up 2 bases and V 4 bases, and 5 bases lay outside the gene matches. The CDR3 bases are TGTGCCAGCAGCTCATCAGCGGGAGTCACAGATACGCAGTATTTT. It yields the protein CASSSSAGVTDTQYF.

V gene TRBV6-5 combines with J gene TRBJ1-5; D gene uncertain. The V gene lost 4 bases and the J gene lost 3 bases, with 10 bases spanning the gap. Germline lookup yields CDR1 MNHEY and CDR2 SVGAGI. CDR3 length equals 14 residues. The CDR3 loop reads CASSSARDNQPQHF. The CDR3 DNA reads TGTGCCAGCAGTTCCGCTAGGGACAATCAGCCCCAGCATTTT.

The chain is built from TRBV6-1 and TRBJ2-1, with 9 bases lining up with TRBD2. Germline trimming cut 4 bases from V and 7 bases from J; bases unmatched to any gene: 5. Germline CDR1 MNHNS, CDR2 SASEGT. This CDR3 is 14 amino acids long. The CDR3 DNA sequence: TGTGCCAGCAGTGTTAGCGGGGGCCGGAATGAGCAGTTCTTC. It yields the protein CASSVSGGRNEQFF.

This clonotype was seen a handful of times. The J gene is TRBJ2-5, the V gene TRBV12-3 or TRBV12-4; 8 bases match TRBD2. J was trimmed by 5 bases and V by 1 base; bases with no gene match: 12. The CDR3 has 17 residues. The CDR3 is CASSLGLAGEREETQYF. CDR3 nucleotide sequence: TGTGCCAGCAGTTTAGGGCTAGCGGGTGAACGGGAGGAGACCCAGTACTTC.

The rearrangement joins TRBV6-1 to TRBJ2-1, with 9 bases aligning to TRBD2. The germline gives CDR1 MNHNS, CDR2 SASEGT. The CDR3 contains 15 residues. Trimming took 8 bases from V and 5 from J; bases not matched to a gene: 10. The CDR3 DNA follows: TGTGCCAGCCGGATCGGGACTAGCAGACACAATGAGCAGTTCTTC. It codes for CASRIGTSRHNEQFF.

Concerning this clonotype: A much larger clone is a single base away; this may be a read error. The V gene is TRBV10-3, the J gene TRBJ2-3; TRBD1 is a possible D gene (5 bases). The CDR3 sequence is 14 residues long. The germline V gene has CDR1 ENHRY and CDR2 SYGVKD. CDR3 sequence reads: CALSDGASTDTQYF. DNA for the CDR3: TGTGCCCTCAGTGATGGGGCCTCCACAGATACGCAGTATTTT.

This clonotype came up many times. A read error may be the cause here, since a much bigger clone is one base away. This chain links TRBV6-5 with TRBJ2-1; no definite D call. V was pared by 0 bases and J by 10 bases, with 10 bases between. CDR1 MNHEY and CDR2 SVGAGI come from the germline V gene. The CDR3 is 13 amino acids. The CDR3 here is CASSYSVSYEQFF. CDR3 DNA sequence: TGTGCCAGCAGTTACTCGGTGTCCTACGAGCAGTTCTTC.

This clonotype was counted once. Germline is not matched at one junction end, which may reflect a read error. This rearrangement joins TRBV6-1 to TRBJ2-3; 7 nucleotides line up with TRBD2. The CDR3 consists of 16 residues. CDR1 and CDR2 (germline): MNHNS, SASEGT. In DNA, the CDR3 is TGTGCCAGCAGTGGTAGCGGGCGCCGAGACCCAGATACGCAGTACTTT. Its translation is CASSGSGRRDPDTQYF.

Within the sample, this clonotype is medium-sized. The rearrangement uses TRBV10-1 and TRBJ1-1; a possible D gene is TRBD1 (6 bases). The CDR3 extends over 14 amino acids. With 8 bases removed from V and 5 bases from J, the gap between germline ends came to 18 bases. Looked up from germline, CDR1 is WNHNN and CDR2 is SYGVQD (reference sequence). The CDR3 sequence: CASSFGGLDTEAFF. CDR3 nucleotide sequence: TGCGCCAGCTCATTTGGGGGGCTCGATACTGAAGCTTTCTTT.